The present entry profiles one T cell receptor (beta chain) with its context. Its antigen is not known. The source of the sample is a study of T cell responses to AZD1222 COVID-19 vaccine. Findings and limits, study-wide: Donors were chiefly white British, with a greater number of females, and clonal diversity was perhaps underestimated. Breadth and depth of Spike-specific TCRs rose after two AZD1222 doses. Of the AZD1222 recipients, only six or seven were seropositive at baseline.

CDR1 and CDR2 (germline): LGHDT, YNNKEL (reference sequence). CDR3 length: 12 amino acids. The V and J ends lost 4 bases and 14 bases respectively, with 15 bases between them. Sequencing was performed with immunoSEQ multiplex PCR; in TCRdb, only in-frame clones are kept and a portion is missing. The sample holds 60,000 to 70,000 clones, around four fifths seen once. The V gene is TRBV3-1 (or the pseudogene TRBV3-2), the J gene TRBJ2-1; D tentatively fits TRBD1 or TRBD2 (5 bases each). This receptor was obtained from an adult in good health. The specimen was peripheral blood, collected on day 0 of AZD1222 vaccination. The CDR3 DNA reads TGTGCCAGCAGCCGGCGAGGGGATGATGAGTTCTTC. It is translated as CASSRRGDDEFF.